Here is one TCR beta chain with its context. The sample originates from a study of blood T cell repertoires in COVID-19. Measured with immunoSEQ multiplex PCR; TCRdb has only the in-frame clones, and not every one. The sample shows over 150,000 clones, approximately 90% of them seen only once. The CDR3 runs 16 residues. Looked up from germline, CDR1 is MNHEY and CDR2 is SMNVEV (reference sequence). With V trimmed by 0 bases and J by 0 bases, 4 bases remained unmatched. This chain uses TRBV27 with TRBJ2-7; 8 positions agree with TRBD2. The receptor's source is a middle-aged man with acute or convalescent COVID-19. Sequencing was carried out using peripheral blood. The CDR3 region has the DNA TGTGCCAGCAGTTTATCACCGGGAGGGAGCTCCTACGAGCAGTACTTC. Translated: CASSLSPGGSSYEQYF.